A single sample gave rise to the 11 T cell receptor beta chains below, sequenced in a study of graft-versus-host responses after intestinal transplantation listed by TCRdb under 2021. This sample's time point label indicates: cells obtained before transplantation from donor or recipient. No antigen has been assigned to these receptors. Libraries were constructed by the immunoSEQ multiplex PCR assay. TCRdb's version of the immuneACCESS table is confined to in-frame rearrangements and falls short of the full clone set. An unresolved V gene accounts for under half of the shortfall where checked; the remainder is of unknown origin. The sample table lists around 120,000 clones, 85% to 95% of them with a count of one. The leading ten clones occupy 0.095% to 0.15% of the sample. Sequenced material: unstimulated CD4+ T cells sorted from spleen or lymph node cells, taken before intestinal transplant. The source is a human donor who received an intestinal transplant.

In its sample, this clone was seen once. The chain joins TRBV7-9 to TRBJ2-5; maybe TRBD1 (5 bases). V gave up 8 bases and J gave up 11 bases, with 21 bases separating them. This CDR3 comprises 13 residues. CDR1 is SEHNR and CDR2 is FQNEAQ in the germline V gene (reference sequence). Here the CDR3 reads CASCTHGVPGQYF. Here the CDR3 DNA reads TGTGCCAGCTGCACACACGGAGTCCCAGGGCAGTACTTC.

The CDR3 spells CASTPGVGYGYTF. In DNA, the CDR3 is TGTGCCAGCACTCCGGGGGTGGGCTATGGCTACACCTTC. V gene TRBV28 combines with J gene TRBJ1-2, with D perhaps matching TRBD1 (5 bases). CDR1 is MDHEN and CDR2 is SYDVKM in the germline V gene. This CDR3 is 13 amino acids long. V was pared by 7 bases and J by 4 bases, with 13 bases between.

CDR3 loop: CASSEGNSRPQHF. Written as DNA, the CDR3 is TGTGCCAGCAGCGAAGGAAACTCAAGGCCCCAGCATTTT. This chain links TRBV9 with TRBJ1-5; no clear D gene. The CDR3 has 13 amino acids. V gave up 3 bases and J gave up 9 bases, with 13 bases separating them. Germline V gene lookup returns CDR1 SGDLS and CDR2 YYNGEE.

This clone was counted once. The genes are TRBV28 and TRBJ2-1; 9 positions agree with TRBD2. This CDR3 contains 16 residues. Germline V gene lookup returns CDR1 MDHEN and CDR2 SYDVKM. The V gene end was trimmed by 6 bases and the J gene end by 8 bases; junction bases not matched to a gene: 14. CDR3: CASSVAAGGPSDEQFF. CDR3 nucleotides: TGTGCCAGCAGCGTCGCTGCGGGAGGGCCTTCGGATGAGCAGTTCTTC.

The chain couples TRBV19 to TRBJ1-2; 7 nucleotides agree with TRBD1. Germline V gene sequence: CDR1 LNHDA, CDR2 SQIVND (reference sequence). The CDR3 covers 12 residues. Trimming at V came to 8 bases and at J to 6 bases, leaving 6 bases not matched to a gene. The CDR3 sequence: CASWRRGHGYTF. The CDR3 nucleotides read TGTGCCAGTTGGAGGAGGGGGCATGGCTACACCTTC.

The chain is built from TRBV6-5 and TRBJ2-7; TRBD1 is a possible D gene (6 bases). The CDR3 has 12 residues. Germline CDR1 and CDR2: MNHEY and SVGAGI. V lost 8 bases, J lost 1 base, and 9 bases lay in between. The CDR3 reads CASPGQSYEQYF. The CDR3 region has the DNA TGTGCCAGCCCTGGACAGTCCTACGAGCAGTACTTC.

The chain couples TRBV19 to TRBJ1-5; D is possibly TRBD1 (5 bases). CDR3 size: 14 residues. V was pared by 2 bases and J by 3 bases, with 8 bases between. Looked up from germline, CDR1 is LNHDA and CDR2 is SQIVND (reference sequence). The CDR3 bases are TGTGCCAGTAGTATACGGGGGGACAATCAGCCCCAGCATTTT. As protein: CASSIRGDNQPQHF.

This chain joins TRBV7-6 and TRBJ2-1; TRBD1 matches at 9 bases. Germline CDR1 SGHVS, CDR2 FNYEAQ. The CDR3 has 15 residues. V lost 1 base and J lost 3; bases outside the gene matches: 1. The CDR3 DNA sequence: TGTGCCAGCAGCTTAGACAGGGGGCGCTACAATGAGCAGTTCTTC. Its protein is CASSLDRGRYNEQFF.

J is TRBJ2-7 and V is TRBV7-8; no reliable D call. Per the germline V gene, CDR1 is SGHVS and CDR2 is FQNEAQ. V gave up 3 bases and J gave up 4 bases, with 4 bases separating them. CDR3 length: 11 residues. Here the CDR3 reads CASSFYYEQYF. The CDR3 DNA is TGTGCCAGCAGCTTTTATTACGAGCAGTACTTC.

V usage is TRBV29-1 and J usage is TRBJ1-2, with a tentative D call TRBD1 (6 bases). This CDR3 is built from 12 residues. Germline CDR1 and CDR2: SQVTM and ANQGSEA. V was cut by 7 bases and J by 4 bases, with 13 bases left in between. The DNA of the CDR3 is TGCAGCGCCCCGAGGGGGGTCTATGGCTACACCTTC. Translation: CSAPRGVYGYTF.

The chain carries TRBV30 and TRBJ2-5; D perhaps matches TRBD1 (5 bases). The germline V gene encodes CDR1 GTSNPN and CDR2 SVGIG (reference sequence). The ends were cut back, 0 bases at V and 0 bases at J, with 11 bases in the middle. The CDR3 loop spans 15 amino acids. CDR3 bases: TGTGCCTGGAGTGTACAGGTGGGGTACCAAGAGACCCAGTACTTC. Its protein product is CAWSVQVGYQETQYF.